The clone carrying this T cell receptor beta chain showed up just a few times. The source of the sample is a study of cytomegalovirus exposure and HLA in healthy donors. Germline values: CDR1 SGHVS, CDR2 FNYEAQ. With V trimmed by 5 bases and J by 5 bases, 9 bases remained unmatched. The CDR3 length is 14 residues. PCR involved 60 Vbeta and 13 Jbeta primers. Sequencing was performed with immunoSEQ multiplex PCR; in TCRdb, only in-frame clones are kept and a portion is missing. The data hold more than 95,000 clones, with 74% observed a single time. The receptor comes from a man aged 35-49 years in good health and CMV-seropositive. The V and J genes are TRBV7-6 and TRBJ2-7; 7 bases agree with TRBD2. The sample comprised PBMCs. CDR3: CASSPSGTVDEQYF. For the CDR3, the DNA is TGTGCCAGCAGCCCCAGCGGGACTGTGGACGAGCAGTACTTC.